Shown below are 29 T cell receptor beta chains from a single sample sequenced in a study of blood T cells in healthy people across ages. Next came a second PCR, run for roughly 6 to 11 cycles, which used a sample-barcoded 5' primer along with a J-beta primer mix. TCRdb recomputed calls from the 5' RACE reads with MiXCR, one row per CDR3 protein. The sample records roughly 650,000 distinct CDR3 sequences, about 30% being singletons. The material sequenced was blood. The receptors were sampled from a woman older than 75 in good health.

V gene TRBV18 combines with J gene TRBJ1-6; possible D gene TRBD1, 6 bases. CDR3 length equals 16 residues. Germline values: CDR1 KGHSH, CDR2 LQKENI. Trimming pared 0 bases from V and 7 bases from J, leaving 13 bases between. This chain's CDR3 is CASSPPSGAGNSPLHF. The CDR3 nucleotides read TGTGCCAGCTCACCACCCTCGGGGGCAGGAAATTCACCCCTCCACTTT.

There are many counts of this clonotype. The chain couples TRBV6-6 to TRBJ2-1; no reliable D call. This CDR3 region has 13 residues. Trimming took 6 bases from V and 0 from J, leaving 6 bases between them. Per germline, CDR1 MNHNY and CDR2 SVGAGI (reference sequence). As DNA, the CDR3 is TGTGCCAGCAGGGATTTCTCCTACAATGAGCAGTTCTTC. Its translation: CASRDFSYNEQFF.

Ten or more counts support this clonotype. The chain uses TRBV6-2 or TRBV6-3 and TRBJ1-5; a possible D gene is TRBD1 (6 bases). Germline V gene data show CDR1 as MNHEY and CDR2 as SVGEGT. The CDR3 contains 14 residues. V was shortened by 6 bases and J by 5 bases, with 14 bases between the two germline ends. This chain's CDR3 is CASSLGHSDQPQHF. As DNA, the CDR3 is TGTGCCAGCAGCTTGGGACACTCTGATCAGCCCCAGCATTTT.

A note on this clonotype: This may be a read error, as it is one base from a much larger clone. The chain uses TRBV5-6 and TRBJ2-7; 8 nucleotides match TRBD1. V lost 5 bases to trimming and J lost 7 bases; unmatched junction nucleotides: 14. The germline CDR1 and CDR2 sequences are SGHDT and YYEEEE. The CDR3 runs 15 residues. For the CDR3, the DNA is TGTGCCAGCAGTTTCAAATCGACAGGGGTAAATGAGCAGTACTTC. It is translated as CASSFKSTGVNEQYF.

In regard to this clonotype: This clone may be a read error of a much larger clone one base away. The DNA for the CDR3 is TGTGCCAGCAGTGACGACAACCTTAACACAGATACGCAGTATTTT. Residues: CASSDDNLNTDTQYF. This rearrangement joins TRBV6-1 to TRBJ2-3; D is ambiguous. The CDR3 extends over 15 amino acids. Germline V gene sequence: CDR1 MNHNS, CDR2 SASEGT. Trimming stripped 3 bases from V and 2 bases from J, with 12 bases between.

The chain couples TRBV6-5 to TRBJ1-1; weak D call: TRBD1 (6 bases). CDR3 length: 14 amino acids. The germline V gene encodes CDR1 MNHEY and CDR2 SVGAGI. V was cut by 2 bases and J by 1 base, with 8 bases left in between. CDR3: CASSYTGANTEAFF. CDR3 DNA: TGTGCCAGCAGTTACACGGGGGCGAACACTGAAGCTTTCTTT.

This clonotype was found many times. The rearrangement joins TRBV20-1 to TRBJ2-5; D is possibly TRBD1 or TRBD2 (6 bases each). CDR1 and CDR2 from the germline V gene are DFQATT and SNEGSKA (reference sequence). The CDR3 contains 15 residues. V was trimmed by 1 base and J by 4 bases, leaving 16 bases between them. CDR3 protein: CSARAEGDMIETQYF. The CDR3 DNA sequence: TGCAGTGCTAGAGCGGAGGGGGATATGATAGAGACCCAGTACTTC.

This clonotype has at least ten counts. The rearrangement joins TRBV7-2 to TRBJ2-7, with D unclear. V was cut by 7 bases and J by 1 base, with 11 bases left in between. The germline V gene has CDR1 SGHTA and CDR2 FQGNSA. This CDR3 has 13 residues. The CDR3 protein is CASTPAGSYEQYF. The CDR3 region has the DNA TGTGCCAGCACCCCGGCAGGATCCTACGAGCAGTACTTC.

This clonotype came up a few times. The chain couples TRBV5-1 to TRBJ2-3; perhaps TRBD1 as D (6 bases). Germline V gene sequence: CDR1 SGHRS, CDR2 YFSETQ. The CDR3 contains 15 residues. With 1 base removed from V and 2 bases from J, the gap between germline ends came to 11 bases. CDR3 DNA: TGCGCCAGCAGCTTGACGGGACACAACACAGATACGCAGTATTTT. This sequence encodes CASSLTGHNTDTQYF. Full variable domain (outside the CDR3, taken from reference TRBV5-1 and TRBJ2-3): KAGVTQTPRYLIKTRGQQVTLSCSPISGHRSVSWYQQTPGQGLQFLFEYFSETQRNKGNFPGRFSGRQFSNSRSEMNVSTLELGDSALYLCASSLTGHNTDTQYFGPGTRLTVL.

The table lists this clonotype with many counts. The DNA of the CDR3 is TGCGCCAGCAGCTCCGGGACAGGGGTCTGGACTGAAGCTTTCTTT. This sequence encodes CASSSGTGVWTEAFF. The chain joins TRBV5-1 to TRBJ1-1, with 10 bases lining up with TRBD1. The CDR3 contains 15 residues. With 3 bases clipped from V and 5 bases from J, the junction kept 7 bases outside the gene matches. Looked up from germline, CDR1 is SGHRS and CDR2 is YFSETQ.

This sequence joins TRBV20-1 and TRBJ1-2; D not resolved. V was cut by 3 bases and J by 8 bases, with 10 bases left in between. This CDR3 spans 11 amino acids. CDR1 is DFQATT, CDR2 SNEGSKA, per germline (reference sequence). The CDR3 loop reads CSASLVDGYTF. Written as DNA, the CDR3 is TGCAGTGCTAGTTTGGTCGACGGCTACACCTTC.

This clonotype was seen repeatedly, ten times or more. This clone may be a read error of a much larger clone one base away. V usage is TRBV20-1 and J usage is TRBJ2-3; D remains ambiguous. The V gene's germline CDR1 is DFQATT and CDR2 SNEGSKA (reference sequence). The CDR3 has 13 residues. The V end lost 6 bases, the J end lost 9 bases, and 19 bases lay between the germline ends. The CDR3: CSARPPECMTQYF. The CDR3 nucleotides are TGCAGTGCCAGACCCCCGGAGTGTATGACGCAGTATTTT.

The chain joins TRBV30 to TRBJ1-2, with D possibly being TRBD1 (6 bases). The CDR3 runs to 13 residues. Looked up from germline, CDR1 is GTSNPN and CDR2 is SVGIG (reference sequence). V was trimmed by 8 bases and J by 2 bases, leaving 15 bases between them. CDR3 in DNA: TGTGCCGGGGGTCAGGGGCGAAACTATGGCTACACCTTC. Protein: CAGGQGRNYGYTF.

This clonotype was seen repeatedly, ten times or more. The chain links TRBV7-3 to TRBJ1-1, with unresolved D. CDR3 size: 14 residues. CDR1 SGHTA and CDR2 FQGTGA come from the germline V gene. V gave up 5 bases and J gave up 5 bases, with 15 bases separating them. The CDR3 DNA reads TGTGCCAGCAGCCCCGATAGGGTTAGGACTGAAGCTTTCTTT. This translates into CASSPDRVRTEAFF.

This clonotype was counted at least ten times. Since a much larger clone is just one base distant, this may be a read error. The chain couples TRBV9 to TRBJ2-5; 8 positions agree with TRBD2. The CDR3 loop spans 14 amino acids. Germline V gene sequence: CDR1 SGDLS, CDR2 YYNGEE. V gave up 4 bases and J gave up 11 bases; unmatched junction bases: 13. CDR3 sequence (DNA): TGTGCCAGCAGCCCCCGGACTAGCAGCAATGAGCAGTACTTC. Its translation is CASSPRTSSNEQYF.

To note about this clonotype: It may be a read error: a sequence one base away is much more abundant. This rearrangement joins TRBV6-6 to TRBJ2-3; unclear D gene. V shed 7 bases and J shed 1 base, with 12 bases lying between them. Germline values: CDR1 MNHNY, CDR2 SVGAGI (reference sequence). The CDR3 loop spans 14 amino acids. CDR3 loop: CASNPILGTDTQYF. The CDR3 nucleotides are TGTGCCAGCAACCCAATCCTTGGCACAGATACGCAGTATTTT.

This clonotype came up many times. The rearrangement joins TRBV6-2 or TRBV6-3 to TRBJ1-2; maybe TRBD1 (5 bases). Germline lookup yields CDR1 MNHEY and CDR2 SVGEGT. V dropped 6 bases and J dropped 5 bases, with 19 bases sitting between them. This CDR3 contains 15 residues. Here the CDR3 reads CASSLPGRSSYGYTF. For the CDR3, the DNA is TGTGCCAGCAGCCTCCCGGGACGGAGCTCGTATGGCTACACCTTC.

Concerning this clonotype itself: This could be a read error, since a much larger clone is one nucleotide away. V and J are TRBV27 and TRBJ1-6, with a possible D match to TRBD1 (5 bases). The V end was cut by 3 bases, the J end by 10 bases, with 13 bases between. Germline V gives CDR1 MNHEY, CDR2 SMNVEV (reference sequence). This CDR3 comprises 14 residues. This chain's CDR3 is CASSLAGNQSPLHF. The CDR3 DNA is TGTGCCAGCAGTTTGGCAGGGAATCAATCACCCCTCCACTTT.

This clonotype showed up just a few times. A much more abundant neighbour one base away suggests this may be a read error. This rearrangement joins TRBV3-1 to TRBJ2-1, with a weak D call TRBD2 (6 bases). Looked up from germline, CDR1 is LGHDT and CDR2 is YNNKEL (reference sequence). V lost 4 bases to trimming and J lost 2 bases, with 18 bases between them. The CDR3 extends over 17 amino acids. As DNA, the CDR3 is TGTGCCAGCAGCCGAGATCGTCTCTGGGGGGCCTACAATGAGCAGTTCTTC. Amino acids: CASSRDRLWGAYNEQFF.

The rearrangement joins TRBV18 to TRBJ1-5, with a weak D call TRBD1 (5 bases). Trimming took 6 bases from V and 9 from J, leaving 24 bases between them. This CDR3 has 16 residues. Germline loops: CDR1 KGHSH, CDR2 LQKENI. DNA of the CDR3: TGTGCCAGCTCCCCGCCAGGGCCTCGATTAGAATGGCCCCAGCATTTT. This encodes CASSPPGPRLEWPQHF.

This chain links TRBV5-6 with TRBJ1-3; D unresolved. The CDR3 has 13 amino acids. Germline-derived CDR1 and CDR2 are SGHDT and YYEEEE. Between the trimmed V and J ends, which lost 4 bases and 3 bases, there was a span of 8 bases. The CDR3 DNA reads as TGTGCCAGCAGCAGTAGAATTGGAAACACCATATATTTT. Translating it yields CASSSRIGNTIYF.

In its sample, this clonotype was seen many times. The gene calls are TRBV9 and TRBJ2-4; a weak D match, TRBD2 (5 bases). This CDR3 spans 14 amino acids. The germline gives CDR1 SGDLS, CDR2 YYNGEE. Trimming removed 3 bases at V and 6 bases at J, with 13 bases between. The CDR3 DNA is TGTGCCAGCAGCGGCGGGCTTAAGGGAAACATTCAGTACTTC. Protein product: CASSGGLKGNIQYF.

The CDR3 DNA is TGTGCCAGCAGTGTCCTCCGGGGAGAGACCCAGTTCTTC. Amino acids: CASSVLRGETQFF. V and J are TRBV2 and TRBJ2-1; D possibly corresponds to TRBD2 (5 bases). Trimming removed 4 bases from V and 13 bases from J, with 17 bases in between. Germline lookup yields CDR1 SNHLY and CDR2 FYNNEI. The CDR3 runs to 13 residues.

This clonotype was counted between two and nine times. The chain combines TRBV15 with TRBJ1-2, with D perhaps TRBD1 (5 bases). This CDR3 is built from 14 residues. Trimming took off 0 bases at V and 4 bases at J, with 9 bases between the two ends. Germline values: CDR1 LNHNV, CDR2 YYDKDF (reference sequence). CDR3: CATSRESGSYGYTF. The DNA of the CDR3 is TGTGCCACCAGCAGAGAATCAGGGTCCTATGGCTACACCTTC.

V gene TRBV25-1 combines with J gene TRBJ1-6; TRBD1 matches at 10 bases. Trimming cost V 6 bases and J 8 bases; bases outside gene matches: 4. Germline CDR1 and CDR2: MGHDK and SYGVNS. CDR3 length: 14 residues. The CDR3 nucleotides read TGTGCCAGCAGAGGGACAGGGGACTATTCACCCCTCCACTTT. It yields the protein CASRGTGDYSPLHF.

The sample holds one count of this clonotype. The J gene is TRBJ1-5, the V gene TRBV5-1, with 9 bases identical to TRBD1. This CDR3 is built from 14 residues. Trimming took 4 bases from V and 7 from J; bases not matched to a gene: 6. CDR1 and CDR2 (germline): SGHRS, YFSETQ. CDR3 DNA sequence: TGCGCCAGCAGCAGCACAGGGGGCGAGCAGCCCCAGCATTTT. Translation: CASSSTGGEQPQHF.

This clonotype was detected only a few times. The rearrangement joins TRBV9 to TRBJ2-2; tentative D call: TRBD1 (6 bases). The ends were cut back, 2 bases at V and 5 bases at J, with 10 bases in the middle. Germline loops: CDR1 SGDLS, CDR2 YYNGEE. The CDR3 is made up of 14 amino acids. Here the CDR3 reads CASSVGQRTGELFF. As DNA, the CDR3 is TGTGCCAGCAGCGTCGGACAGCGTACCGGGGAGCTGTTTTTT.

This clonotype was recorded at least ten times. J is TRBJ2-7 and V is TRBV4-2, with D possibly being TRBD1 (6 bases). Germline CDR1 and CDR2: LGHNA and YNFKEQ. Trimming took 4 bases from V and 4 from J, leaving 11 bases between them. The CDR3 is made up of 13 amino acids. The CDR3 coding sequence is TGTGCCAGCAGCCCGCTTCAGGGGTACGAGCAGTACTTC. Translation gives CASSPLQGYEQYF.

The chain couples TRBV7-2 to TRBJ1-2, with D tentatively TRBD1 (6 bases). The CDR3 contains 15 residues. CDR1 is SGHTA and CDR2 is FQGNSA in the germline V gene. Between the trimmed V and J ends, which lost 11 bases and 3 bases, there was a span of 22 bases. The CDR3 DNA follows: TGTGCCGCTGCCCGGGACACAGGAGGATACTATGGCTACACCTTC. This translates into CAAARDTGGYYGYTF.